This T cell receptor (beta chain) stems from a study of cytomegalovirus exposure and HLA in healthy donors. Study background: The 100 to 150 validation repertoires matched the roughly 700 first-cohort repertoires in platform, a later analysis reported. General study findings and limits: CMV antigen specificity was confirmed in vitro for three CMV-associated chains. Researchers counted about 150 TCR beta chains as cytomegalovirus-associated.

About this clone: Its matching antigen is unknown.

The roughly 120-subject validation cohort, separate from the 666-subject first cohort, included the donors. Repertoires were generated with immunoSEQ multiplex PCR, while TCRdb's copy carries only in-frame clones and drops some. This table holds 150,000 to 200,000 clones, about 81% found once. Trimming left V 7 bases short and J 4 bases short, with 13 bases between. The CDR3 loop spans 13 amino acids. CDR1 and CDR2 (germline): MNHNS, SASEGT. The gene calls are TRBV6-1 and TRBJ1-2, with D possibly being TRBD1 (5 bases). The origin of this receptor is a woman aged 25 to 39 in good health and CMV-seronegative. Material: PBMCs. The CDR3 region has the DNA TGTGCCAGCACCAAGGATAGGGGCTATGGCTACACCTTC. Amino acids: CASTKDRGYGYTF.